Here is one T cell receptor beta chain with its context. The data were obtained in a study of blood T cells in healthy people across ages. Combining a sample-barcoded 5' primer with a J-beta primer mix, a second PCR ran for roughly 6 to 11 cycles. TCRdb independently ran MiXCR on the 5' RACE reads; one entry per CDR3 protein. Among about 800,000 distinct CDR3 sequences listed, around 25% were seen once. CDR1 is ENHRY and CDR2 is SYGVKD in the germline V gene. V lost 3 bases to trimming and J lost 3 bases, with 12 bases between them. The CDR3 is 14 residues long. The same data also went into a second study, on T cells of mothers and their children.

The sequence came from a boy between 10 and 17 years old in good health. The rearrangement joins TRBV10-3 to TRBJ2-7; TRBD1 might be the D (5 bases). The source material was blood. Written as DNA, the CDR3 is TGTGCCATCAGTGACCCTGACAGAGACTACGAGCAGTACTTC. The encoded protein is CAISDPDRDYEQYF.